This TCR beta chain stems from a study of identical twins. Of note for this clonotype: Antigen: not known.

TCRdb fed the 5' RACE reads into MiXCR, producing one record per CDR3 protein. The profile covers fewer than 250,000 distinct CDR3 sequences, with roughly 7% appearing a single time and 3.6% taken by the ten largest. The V end lost 0 bases, the J end lost 9 bases, and 12 bases lay between the germline ends. The germline CDR1 and CDR2 sequences are DFQATT and SNEGSKA (reference sequence). This CDR3 contains 13 residues. Study observations and caveats: Partial confounding of zero-insertion analyses by invariant MAIT and iNKT cells was possible.

Separately, the same data were catalogued under a study of yellow fever vaccine responses in identical twins.

This clonotype was sampled from a young woman in good health. The material sequenced was memory (CD45RO+) T cells sorted from blood. The chain has TRBV20-1 and TRBJ2-1; tentatively, D is TRBD2 (5 bases). Here the CDR3 reads CSARDEGRSEQFF. The CDR3 nucleotides are TGCAGTGCTAGAGATGAGGGTAGGAGTGAGCAGTTCTTC.